The next 5 T cell receptor beta chains were all read from a single sample in a study of control samples from healthy donors and cancer patients (dated by TCRdb to 2020 to 2022). The protocol used for the library was the immunoSEQ multiplex PCR assay. TCRdb took this table from immuneACCESS and kept in-frame rearrangements with V and J called. Such tables lack part of the clones; where checked against another copy, unresolved V genes explain under half of the gap, and the rest is unexplained. This sample lists about 3,600 clones; 70% to 80% were detected once. The ten largest clones capture approximately 9% of the sample. Sequencing was done on a sample of formalin-fixed, paraffin-embedded tissue. The receptors stem from a female donor with melanoma.

V is TRBV24-1 and J is TRBJ2-3, with 10 bases matching TRBD1. Germline loops: CDR1 KGHDR, CDR2 SFDVKD. There are 17 residues in the CDR3. The V gene end was trimmed by 0 bases and the J gene end by 9 bases; junction bases not matched to a gene: 11. The CDR3 region has the DNA TGTGCCACCAGTGATTTGATGACAGGGGGCGGAGGGGTCACGCAGTATTTT. Translated, it gives CATSDLMTGGGGVTQYF.

The rearrangement links TRBV14 to TRBJ2-6; 7 nucleotides agree with TRBD1. The CDR3 loop spans 17 amino acids. The V gene end was trimmed by 1 base and the J gene end by 0 bases; junction bases not matched to a gene: 3. Germline assignment: CDR1 SGHDN and CDR2 FVKESK. The CDR3 spells CASSQGTGNSGANVLTF. CDR3 DNA: TGTGCCAGCAGCCAAGGGACAGGAAACTCTGGGGCCAACGTCCTGACTTTC.

The chain employs TRBV6-5 and TRBJ1-2; D is perhaps TRBD1 (5 bases). CDR1 is MNHEY, CDR2 SVGAGI, per germline. V was shortened by 7 bases and J by 3 bases, with 15 bases between the two germline ends. This CDR3 region has 14 residues. CDR3 bases: TGTGCCAGCACCCAGGGTGGGGAGCACTATGGCTACACCTTC. Protein: CASTQGGEHYGYTF.

This clone was seen more than once but under ten times. The V and J genes are TRBV5-1 and TRBJ1-5; D possibly corresponds to TRBD1 (5 bases). The length of the CDR3 is 14 residues. Between the trimmed V and J ends, which lost 2 bases and 4 bases, there was a span of 10 bases. CDR1 is SGHRS and CDR2 is YFSETQ in the germline V gene. This chain's CDR3 is CASSLTGGNQPQHF. Written as DNA, the CDR3 is TGCGCCAGCAGCTTAACCGGGGGGAATCAGCCCCAGCATTTT. Looking up the rest from reference TRBV5-1 and TRBJ1-5 gives the full variable domain: KAGVTQTPRYLIKTRGQQVTLSCSPISGHRSVSWYQQTPGQGLQFLFEYFSETQRNKGNFPGRFSGRQFSNSRSEMNVSTLELGDSALYLCASSLTGGNQPQHFGDGTRLSIL.

This clone was counted a few times. V gene TRBV5-4 combines with J gene TRBJ2-7, with D perhaps TRBD1 (6 bases). The V gene's germline CDR1 is SGHNT and CDR2 YYREEE (reference sequence). Trimming left V 4 bases short and J 6 bases short, with 14 bases between. The CDR3 runs 13 residues. CDR3 sequence reads: CASSTTGMGEQYF. The CDR3 region has the DNA TGTGCCAGCAGCACAACAGGGATGGGCGAGCAGTACTTC.